A single sample gave rise to the 21 T cell receptor beta chains below, sequenced in a study of T cells in Graves' hyperthyroidism and ophthalmopathy (dated by TCRdb to about 2019). The library came from multiplex PCR. Sequencer: Illumina HiSeq 2000. TCR beta CDR3 regions were amplified from RNA transcripts. The TCR CDR3 was subjected to a first round of RT-PCR using the HTBI primer set and the Qiagen OneStep RT-PCR kit. TCRdb trimmed the raw reads at Q25, called clones with MiXCR and kept productive beta chains. Each entry merges the rows of one CDR3 protein and shows their most common DNA and genes. A total of some 360,000 distinct CDR3 sequences appear in this sample, roughly 18% of them only once. The leading ten clones occupy around 16% of the sample. Sequenced sample: blood. The source of these receptors is a woman between 40 and 50 years old with Graves' ophthalmopathy.

In this sample, this clonotype turned up many times. This sequence joins TRBV6-2 or TRBV6-3 and TRBJ2-7; 7 positions match TRBD1. Unmatched junction bases numbered 12, after V lost 4 bases and J lost 0 bases. Germline assignment: CDR1 MNHEY and CDR2 SVGEGT. The CDR3 extends over 17 amino acids. The CDR3 is CASSSPIRGTSSYEQYF. The CDR3 DNA sequence: TGTGCCAGCAGTTCCCCGATCAGGGGGACCAGCTCCTACGAGCAGTACTTC.

This clonotype has a count of ten or more. J is TRBJ1-1 and V is TRBV5-1; no clear D. In germline, CDR1 is SGHRS, CDR2 YFSETQ. Deletions cut 0 bases from V and 1 base from J, with 10 bases between. The CDR3 is made up of 15 amino acids. This CDR3 reads CASSLEVGRNTEAFF. The CDR3 DNA reads TGCGCCAGCAGCTTGGAGGTGGGAAGGAACACTGAAGCTTTCTTT.

This clonotype was recorded once. V and J are TRBV6-1 and TRBJ2-5, with TRBD2 matching 16 bases. Losses at the gene ends were 8 bases for V and 5 bases for J; bases not matched to a gene: 11. The CDR3 is 17 residues long. CDR1 and CDR2 from the germline V gene are MNHNS and SASEGT. CDR3 in DNA: TGTGCCAGCCGTGTCGCACCGGGACTAGCGGGAGGGGAGACCCAGTACTTC. Translating it yields CASRVAPGLAGGETQYF.

This clonotype was observed at least ten times. The rearrangement uses TRBV28 and TRBJ1-5, with D unclear. The CDR3 length is 14 residues. CDR1 is MDHEN and CDR2 is SYDVKM in the germline V gene. V lost 8 bases to trimming and J lost 3 bases, with 14 bases between them. This CDR3 reads CASGDVQINQPQHF. The CDR3 DNA sequence: TGTGCCAGCGGGGATGTACAGATCAATCAGCCCCAGCATTTT.

This clonotype was seen repeatedly, ten times or more. CDR3 loop: CSARFPGTGEQYF. CDR3 coding DNA: TGCAGTGCTAGATTCCCAGGAACCGGCGAGCAGTACTTC. The chain is built from TRBV20-1 and TRBJ2-7, with D uncertain. With 2 bases removed from V and 6 bases from J, the gap between germline ends came to 14 bases. The germline gives CDR1 DFQATT, CDR2 SNEGSKA (reference sequence). The length of the CDR3 is 13 residues.

The gene calls are TRBV6-1 and TRBJ1-5; a possible D gene is TRBD1 (5 bases). V gave up 0 bases and J gave up 2 bases, with 5 bases separating them. The CDR3 totals 14 residues. In germline, CDR1 is MNHNS, CDR2 SASEGT. The CDR3 DNA reads as TGTGCCAGCAGTGAAGCGGGGGGCAATCAGCCCCAGCATTTT. Its translation is CASSEAGGNQPQHF.

This clonotype was detected ten times or more. The chain carries TRBV7-2 and TRBJ1-3; D is perhaps TRBD1 (5 bases). The germline CDR1 and CDR2 sequences are SGHTA and FQGNSA. The CDR3 consists of 13 residues. V gave up 3 bases and J gave up 14 bases, with 17 bases separating them. In DNA, the CDR3 is TGTGCCAGCAGCTTCAGACGGAGGGACCCAGTATATTTT. This sequence encodes CASSFRRRDPVYF.

This clonotype occurred a few times. The CDR3 coding sequence is TGTGCCAGCAGCCGGGACCCCGGACTCACTGAAGCTTTCTTT. Translated, it gives CASSRDPGLTEAFF. The chain recombines TRBV7-9 with TRBJ1-1, with a possible D match to TRBD1 (5 bases). The CDR3 length is 14 residues. Trimming stripped 5 bases from V and 4 bases from J, with 14 bases between. Germline CDR1 and CDR2: SEHNR and FQNEAQ (reference sequence).

This clonotype was detected ten times or more. As DNA, the CDR3 is TGTGCCAGCAGCTGGGACGGTTACAATCAGCCCCAGCATTTT. It is translated as CASSWDGYNQPQHF. The chain links TRBV7-2 to TRBJ1-5; D may be TRBD1 (5 bases). The CDR3 has 14 residues. Germline lookup yields CDR1 SGHTA and CDR2 FQGNSA. Trimming removed 4 bases at V and 3 bases at J, with 10 bases between.

This clonotype was recorded many times. V usage is TRBV7-6 and J usage is TRBJ2-7, with TRBD1 as a possible D gene (5 bases). Germline CDR1 reads SGHVS; CDR2 reads FNYEAQ. With 5 bases removed from V and 0 bases from J, the gap between germline ends came to 8 bases. The CDR3 sequence is 13 residues long. CDR3 protein: CASSQGSSYEQYF. The CDR3 DNA is TGTGCCAGCAGCCAGGGTAGCTCCTACGAGCAGTACTTC.

This clonotype showed up just a few times. The V gene is TRBV6-1, the J gene TRBJ1-2; D possibly corresponds to TRBD1 (5 bases). There are 12 residues in the CDR3. The germline gives CDR1 MNHNS, CDR2 SASEGT. Trimming pared 7 bases from V and 2 bases from J, leaving 8 bases between. Here the CDR3 reads CASIQGNYGYTF. The CDR3 bases are TGTGCCAGCATTCAGGGCAACTATGGCTACACCTTC.

This clonotype appeared a single time. The rearrangement uses TRBV28 and TRBJ1-2, with D possibly matching TRBD1 (6 bases). V dropped 9 bases and J dropped 3 bases, with 14 bases sitting between them. The germline V gene encodes CDR1 MDHEN and CDR2 SYDVKM. The CDR3 extends over 13 amino acids. CDR3: CASTQGVDYGYTF. DNA for the CDR3: TGTGCCAGTACACAGGGCGTTGACTATGGCTACACCTTC.

This rearrangement joins TRBV6-1 to TRBJ2-7, with D uncertain. The V and J ends lost 5 bases and 2 bases respectively, with 13 bases between them. The CDR3 sequence is 14 residues long. Germline assignment: CDR1 MNHNS and CDR2 SASEGT. The DNA for the CDR3 is TGTGCCAGCAGTCCGTCGGGCTCGACCTACGAGCAGTACTTC. It encodes CASSPSGSTYEQYF.

This clonotype was counted at least ten times. The rearrangement joins TRBV4-2 to TRBJ1-1; TRBD1 aligns across 7 bases. V shed 1 base and J 6 bases; nucleotides not matched to a gene: 2. The CDR3 sequence is 13 residues long. Germline V lookup: CDR1 LGHNA, CDR2 YNFKEQ. CDR3: CASSQGQGAEAFF. CDR3 DNA: TGTGCCAGCAGCCAAGGGCAGGGGGCTGAAGCTTTCTTT.

This clonotype showed up many times. J is TRBJ1-1 and V is TRBV6-5; no clear D. The CDR3 extends over 11 amino acids. Trimming removed 8 bases from V and 3 bases from J, with 7 bases in between. The germline CDR1 and CDR2 sequences are MNHEY and SVGAGI. CDR3: CASWGYTEAFF. The CDR3 coding sequence is TGTGCCAGCTGGGGTTACACTGAAGCTTTCTTT.

This clonotype was counted at least ten times. The rearrangement joins TRBV7-9 to TRBJ2-7; either TRBD1 or TRBD2 may supply D (5 bases each). In germline, CDR1 is SEHNR, CDR2 FQNEAQ (reference sequence). Trimming shortened V by 8 bases and J by 1 base, and 9 bases separated the two germline ends. This CDR3 is 12 amino acids long. The CDR3 region has the DNA TGTGCCAGCGGGGACGGATCCTACGAGCAGTACTTC. Translated, it gives CASGDGSYEQYF.

The chain uses TRBV5-1 and TRBJ2-7; D unclear. Germline V gene lookup returns CDR1 SGHRS and CDR2 YFSETQ. CDR3 length: 14 residues. V was trimmed by 4 bases and J by 6 bases, leaving 17 bases between them. The CDR3 loop is CASSTLQASGEQYF. The CDR3 region has the DNA TGCGCCAGCAGCACACTCCAGGCTAGTGGCGAGCAGTACTTC.

The sample holds many counts of this clonotype. The chain recombines TRBV3-1 with TRBJ2-7; D is unresolved. The germline V gene has CDR1 LGHDT and CDR2 YNNKEL (reference sequence). Deletions cut 0 bases from V and 3 bases from J, with 6 bases between. The CDR3 runs 13 residues. The CDR3 DNA sequence: TGTGCCAGCAGCCAAGATCCAAGCTACGAGCAGTACTTC. Amino acid sequence: CASSQDPSYEQYF.

The table lists this clonotype with many counts. The chain combines TRBV28 with TRBJ1-2, with 9 bases aligning to TRBD1. The trim removed 5 bases at V and 4 bases at J, leaving 8 bases unmatched. This CDR3 is 15 amino acids long. CDR1 is MDHEN, CDR2 SYDVKM, per germline. Here the CDR3 reads CASSIIPGQGYGYTF. The CDR3 region has the DNA TGTGCCAGCAGTATAATTCCGGGACAGGGCTATGGCTACACCTTC.

This clonotype has ten or more counts. The chain carries TRBV15 and TRBJ1-1; 10 bases are a match to TRBD1. Trimming cost V 4 bases and J 4 bases; bases outside gene matches: 3. This CDR3 spans 14 amino acids. The germline V gene encodes CDR1 LNHNV and CDR2 YYDKDF (reference sequence). CDR3 protein: CATSKDRGSTEAFF. CDR3 in DNA: TGTGCCACCAGCAAGGACAGGGGGAGCACTGAAGCTTTCTTT.

The chain carries TRBV24-1 and TRBJ1-1, with 7 bases fitting TRBD1. Looked up from germline, CDR1 is KGHDR and CDR2 is SFDVKD. The CDR3 runs 12 residues. V lost 5 bases and J lost 7; bases outside the gene matches: 3. Here the CDR3 DNA reads TGTGCCACCAGTGCCAGGGGGATTGAAGCTTTCTTT. Protein: CATSARGIEAFF.